Sequencing of this TCR beta chain was carried out in a study of identical twins. Germline V gene sequence: CDR1 KGHDR, CDR2 SFDVKD. The CDR3 contains 15 residues. With V trimmed by 3 bases and J by 8 bases, 7 bases remained unmatched. Template switching introduced a universal primer site, and the cDNA bore unique molecular identifiers. TCRdb processed the 5' RACE reads anew with MiXCR; each CDR3 protein has one entry. Of fewer than 800,000 distinct CDR3 sequences listed, 7.1% are singletons. The sample was also linked to a second study, of yellow fever vaccine responses in identical twins.

Sample: PBMCs. The J gene is TRBJ2-1, the V gene TRBV24-1, with 9 positions matching TRBD1. The clonotype originates from a woman in her late teens or twenties in good health. In nucleotides, the CDR3 is TGTGCCACCAGTGATAGCGGACAGGGGAGGTATGAGCAGTTCTTC. Translated: CATSDSGQGRYEQFF.